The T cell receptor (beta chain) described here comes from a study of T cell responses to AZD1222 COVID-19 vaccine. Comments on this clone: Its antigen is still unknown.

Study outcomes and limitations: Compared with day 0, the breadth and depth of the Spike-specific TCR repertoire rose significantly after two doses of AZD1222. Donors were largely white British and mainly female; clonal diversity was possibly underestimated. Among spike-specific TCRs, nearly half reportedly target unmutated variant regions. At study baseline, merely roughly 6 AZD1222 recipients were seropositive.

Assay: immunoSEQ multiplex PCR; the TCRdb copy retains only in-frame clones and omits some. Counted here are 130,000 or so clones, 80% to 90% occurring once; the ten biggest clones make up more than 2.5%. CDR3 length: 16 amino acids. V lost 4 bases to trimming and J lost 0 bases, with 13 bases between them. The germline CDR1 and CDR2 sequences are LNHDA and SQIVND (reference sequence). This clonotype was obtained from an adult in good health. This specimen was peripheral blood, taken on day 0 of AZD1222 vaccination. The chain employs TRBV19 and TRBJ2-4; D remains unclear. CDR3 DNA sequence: TGTGCCAGTAGTACCTTGCCACAAGGAGCCAAAAACATTCAGTACTTC. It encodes CASSTLPQGAKNIQYF.